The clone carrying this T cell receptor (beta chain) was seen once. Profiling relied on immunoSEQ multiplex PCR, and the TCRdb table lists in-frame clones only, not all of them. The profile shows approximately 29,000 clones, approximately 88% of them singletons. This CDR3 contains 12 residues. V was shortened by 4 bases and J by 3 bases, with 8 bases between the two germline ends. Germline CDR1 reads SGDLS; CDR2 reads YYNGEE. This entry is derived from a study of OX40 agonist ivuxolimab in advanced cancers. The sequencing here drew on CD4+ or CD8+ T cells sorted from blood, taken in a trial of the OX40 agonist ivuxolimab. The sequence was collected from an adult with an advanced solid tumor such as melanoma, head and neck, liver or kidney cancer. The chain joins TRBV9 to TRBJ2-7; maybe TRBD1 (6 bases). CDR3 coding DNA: TGTGCCAGCAGCCCGGACAGCTACGAGCAGTACTTC. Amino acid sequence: CASSPDSYEQYF.